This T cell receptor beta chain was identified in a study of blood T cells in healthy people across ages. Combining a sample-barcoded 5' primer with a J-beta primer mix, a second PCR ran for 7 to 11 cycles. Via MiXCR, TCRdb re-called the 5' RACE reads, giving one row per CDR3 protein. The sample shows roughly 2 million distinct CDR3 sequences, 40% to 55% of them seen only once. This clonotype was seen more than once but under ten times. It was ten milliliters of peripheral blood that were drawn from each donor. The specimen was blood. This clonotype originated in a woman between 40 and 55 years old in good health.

CDR3 region: CSARGQGFVYEQYF. Written as DNA, the CDR3 is TGCAGTGCTAGGGGACAGGGGTTTGTCTACGAGCAGTACTTC. This chain uses TRBV20-1 with TRBJ2-5; 10 positions agree with TRBD1. The assigned J gene may be wrong: the sequence end matches TRBJ2-7 better. CDR3 length: 14 amino acids. The germline V gene encodes CDR1 DFQATT and CDR2 SNEGSKA (reference sequence).